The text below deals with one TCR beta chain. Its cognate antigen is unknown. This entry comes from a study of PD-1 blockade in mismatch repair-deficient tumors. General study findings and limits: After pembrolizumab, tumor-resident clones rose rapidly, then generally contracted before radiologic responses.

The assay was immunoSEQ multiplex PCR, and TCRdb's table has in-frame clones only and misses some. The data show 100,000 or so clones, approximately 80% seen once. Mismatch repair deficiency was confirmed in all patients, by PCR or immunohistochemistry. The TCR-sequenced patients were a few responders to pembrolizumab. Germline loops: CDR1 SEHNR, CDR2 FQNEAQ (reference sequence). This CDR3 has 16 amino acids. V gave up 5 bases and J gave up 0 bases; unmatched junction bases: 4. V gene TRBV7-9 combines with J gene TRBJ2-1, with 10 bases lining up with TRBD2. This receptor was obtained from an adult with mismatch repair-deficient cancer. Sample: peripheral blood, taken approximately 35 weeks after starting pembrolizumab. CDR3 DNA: TGTGCCAGCAGCAAGACTAGCGGGTTCTCCTACAATGAGCAGTTCTTC. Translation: CASSKTSGFSYNEQFF.